This T cell receptor beta chain is drawn from a study of blood T cell repertoires in COVID-19. Study-level background: COVID-19 samples collected from the United States, Italy and Spain covered acute and convalescent phases.

This table comes from immunoSEQ multiplex PCR, and its TCRdb copy is limited to in-frame clones, with some not included. The profile shows 170,000 or so clones, 80% to 90% of them singletons. Trimming left V 0 bases short and J 0 bases short, with 10 bases between. The CDR3 totals 16 residues. Germline values: CDR1 SGHRS, CDR2 YFSETQ. The J gene is TRBJ2-1, the V gene TRBV5-1; D not resolved. The origin of this receptor is a man aged 18 to 35 who had recovered from COVID-19. Sequenced: peripheral blood. CDR3 protein: CASSLVGGSSYNEQFF. Here the CDR3 DNA reads TGCGCCAGCAGCTTGGTTGGCGGCAGCTCCTACAATGAGCAGTTCTTC.